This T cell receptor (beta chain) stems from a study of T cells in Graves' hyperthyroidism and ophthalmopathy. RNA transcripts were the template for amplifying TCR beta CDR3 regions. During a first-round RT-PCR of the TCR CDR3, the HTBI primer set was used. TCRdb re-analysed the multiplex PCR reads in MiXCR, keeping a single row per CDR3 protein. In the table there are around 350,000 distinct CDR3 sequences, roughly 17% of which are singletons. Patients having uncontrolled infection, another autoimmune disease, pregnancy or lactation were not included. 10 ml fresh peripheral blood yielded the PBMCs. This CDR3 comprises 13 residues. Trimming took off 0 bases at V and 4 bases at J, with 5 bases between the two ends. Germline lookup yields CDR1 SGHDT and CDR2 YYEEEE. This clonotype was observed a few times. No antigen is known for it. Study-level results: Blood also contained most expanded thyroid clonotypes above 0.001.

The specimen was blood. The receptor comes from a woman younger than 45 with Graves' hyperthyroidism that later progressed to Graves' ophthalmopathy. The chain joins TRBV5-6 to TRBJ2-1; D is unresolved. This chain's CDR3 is CASSLGEYNEQFF. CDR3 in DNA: TGTGCCAGCAGCTTGGGAGAGTACAATGAGCAGTTCTTC.